This TCR beta chain stems from a study of cytomegalovirus exposure and HLA in healthy donors. Primers for the PCR totalled 60 Vbeta and 13 Jbeta. Clones were sequenced by immunoSEQ multiplex PCR, and TCRdb holds only the in-frame ones, with some missing. The data hold 180,000 or so clones, with roughly 80% observed a single time. Comment on this clone: Its antigen is unknown.

The study, taken as a whole, reports: Altogether, some 170 TCR beta chains were recorded as cytomegalovirus-associated. DRB1 had the most TCR associations and HLA-C the fewest, a later analysis found, with rates varying by HLA locus.

From germline, CDR1 is SGHNT and CDR2 YENEEA. CDR3 length: 18 amino acids. Unmatched junction bases numbered 11, after V lost 3 bases and J lost 3 bases. Donors counted as nominally healthy when sampled, yet unrecorded immune exposures were likely. The clonotype was recovered from a female donor in good health and CMV-seronegative. The genes are TRBV11-3 and TRBJ1-6; TRBD1 aligns across 7 bases. Source material: PBMCs. This CDR3 is CASSFMWDSQHYNSPLHF. Here the CDR3 DNA reads TGTGCCAGCAGCTTCATGTGGGACAGCCAACACTATAATTCACCCCTCCACTTT.